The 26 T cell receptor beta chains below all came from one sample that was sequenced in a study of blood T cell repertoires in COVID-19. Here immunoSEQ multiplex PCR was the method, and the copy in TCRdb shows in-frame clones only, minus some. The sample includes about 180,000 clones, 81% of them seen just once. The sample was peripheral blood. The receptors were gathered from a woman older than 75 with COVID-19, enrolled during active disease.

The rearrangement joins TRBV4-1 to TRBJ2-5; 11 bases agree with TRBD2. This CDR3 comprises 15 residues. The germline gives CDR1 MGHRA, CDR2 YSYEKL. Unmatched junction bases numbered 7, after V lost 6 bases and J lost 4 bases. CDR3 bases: TGCGCCAGCAGGGCGGGACTAGCGGCCTTAGAGACCCAGTACTTC. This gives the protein CASRAGLAALETQYF.

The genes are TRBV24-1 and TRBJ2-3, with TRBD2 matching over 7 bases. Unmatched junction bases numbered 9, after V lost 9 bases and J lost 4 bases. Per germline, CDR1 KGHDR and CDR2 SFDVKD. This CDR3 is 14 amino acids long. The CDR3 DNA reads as TGTGCCACCCAGGGAGGGATGTTGGCAGATACGCAGTATTTT. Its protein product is CATQGGMLADTQYF.

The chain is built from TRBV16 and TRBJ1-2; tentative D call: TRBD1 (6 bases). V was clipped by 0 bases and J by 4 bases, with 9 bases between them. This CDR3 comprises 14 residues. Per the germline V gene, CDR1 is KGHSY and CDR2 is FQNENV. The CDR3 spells CASSQSGRGYGYTF. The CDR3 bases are TGTGCCAGCAGCCAATCGGGCAGGGGCTATGGCTACACCTTC.

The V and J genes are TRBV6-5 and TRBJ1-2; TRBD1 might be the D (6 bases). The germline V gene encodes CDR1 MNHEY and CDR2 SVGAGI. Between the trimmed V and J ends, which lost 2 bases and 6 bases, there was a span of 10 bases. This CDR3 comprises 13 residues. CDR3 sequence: CASSYATGHGYTF. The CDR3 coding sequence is TGTGCCAGCAGTTACGCAACAGGGCATGGCTACACCTTC.

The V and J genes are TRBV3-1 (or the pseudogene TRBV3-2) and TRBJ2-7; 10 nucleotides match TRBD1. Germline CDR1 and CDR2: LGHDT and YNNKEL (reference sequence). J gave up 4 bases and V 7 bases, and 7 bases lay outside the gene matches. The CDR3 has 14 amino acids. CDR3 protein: CASTRTGGPYEQYF. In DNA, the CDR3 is TGTGCCAGCACTAGGACAGGGGGACCGTACGAGCAGTACTTC.

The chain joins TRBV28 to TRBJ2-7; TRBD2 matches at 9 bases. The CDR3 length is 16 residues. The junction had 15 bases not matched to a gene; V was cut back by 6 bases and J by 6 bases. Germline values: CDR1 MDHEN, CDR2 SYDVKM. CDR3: CASSPSGGGAVVEQYF. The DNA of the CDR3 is TGTGCCAGCAGCCCATCAGGCGGGGGGGCGGTAGTCGAGCAGTACTTC.

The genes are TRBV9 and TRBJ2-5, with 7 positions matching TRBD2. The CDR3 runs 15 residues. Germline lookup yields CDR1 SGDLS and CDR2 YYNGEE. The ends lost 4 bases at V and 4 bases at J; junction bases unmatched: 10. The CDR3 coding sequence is TGTGCCAGCAGCCCTCGGGAGGCTAGCAGAGAGACCCAGTACTTC. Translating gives CASSPREASRETQYF.

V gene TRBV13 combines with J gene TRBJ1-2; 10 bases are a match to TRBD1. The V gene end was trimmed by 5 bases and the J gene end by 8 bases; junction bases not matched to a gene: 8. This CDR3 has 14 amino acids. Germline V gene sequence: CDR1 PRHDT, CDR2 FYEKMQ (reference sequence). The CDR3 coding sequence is TGTGCCAGCAGCGTGGGACAGGGGAAGCGCGGCTACACCTTC. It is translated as CASSVGQGKRGYTF.

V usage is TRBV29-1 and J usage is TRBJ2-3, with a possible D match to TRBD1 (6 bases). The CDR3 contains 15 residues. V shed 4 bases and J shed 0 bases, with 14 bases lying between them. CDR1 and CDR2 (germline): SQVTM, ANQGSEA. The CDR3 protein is CSVAIGQTSTDTQYF. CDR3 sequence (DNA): TGCAGCGTTGCCATCGGACAGACTAGCACAGATACGCAGTATTTT.

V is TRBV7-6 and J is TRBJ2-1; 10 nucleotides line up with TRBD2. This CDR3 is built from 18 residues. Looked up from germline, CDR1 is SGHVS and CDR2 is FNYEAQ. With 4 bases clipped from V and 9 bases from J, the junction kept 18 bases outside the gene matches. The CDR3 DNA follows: TGTGCCAGCAGCTGGCAAAGCGGTATGCCTAGCGGGAGCGGTGAGCAGTTCTTC. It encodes CASSWQSGMPSGSGEQFF.

The CDR3 spells CASSLGDSRREMFF. The CDR3 DNA reads as TGTGCCAGCAGCTTAGGGGACAGCCGAAGGGAAATGTTTTTT. V gene TRBV7-2 combines with J gene TRBJ2-2, with 7 bases lining up with TRBD1. The CDR3 contains 14 residues. CDR1 and CDR2 (germline): SGHTA, FQGNSA. V lost 1 base and J lost 15; bases outside the gene matches: 11.

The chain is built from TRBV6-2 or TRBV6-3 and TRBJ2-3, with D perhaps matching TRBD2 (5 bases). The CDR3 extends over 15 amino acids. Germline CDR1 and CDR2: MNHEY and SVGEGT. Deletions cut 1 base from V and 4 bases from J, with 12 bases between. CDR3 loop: CASSYFAGRADTQYF. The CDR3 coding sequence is TGTGCCAGCAGTTACTTTGCGGGTAGGGCAGATACGCAGTATTTT.

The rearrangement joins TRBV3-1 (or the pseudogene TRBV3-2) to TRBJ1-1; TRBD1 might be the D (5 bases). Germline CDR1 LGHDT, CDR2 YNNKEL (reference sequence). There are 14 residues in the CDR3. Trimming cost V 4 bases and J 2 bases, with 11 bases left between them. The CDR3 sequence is CASSPQQGNTEAFF. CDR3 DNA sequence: TGTGCCAGCAGCCCCCAGCAGGGAAACACTGAAGCTTTCTTT.

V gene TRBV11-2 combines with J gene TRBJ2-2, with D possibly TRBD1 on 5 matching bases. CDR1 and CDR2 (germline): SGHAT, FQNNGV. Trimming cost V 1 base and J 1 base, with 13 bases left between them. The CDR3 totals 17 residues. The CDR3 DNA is TGTGCCAGCAGCTTAGGACAAGGGGCAAGGAACACCGGGGAGCTGTTTTTT. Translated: CASSLGQGARNTGELFF. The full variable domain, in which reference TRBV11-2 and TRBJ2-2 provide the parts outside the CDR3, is EAGVAQSPRYKIIEKRQSVAFWCNPISGHATLYWYQQILGQGPKLLIQFQNNGVVDDSQLPKDRFSAERLKGVDSTLKIQPAKLEDSAVYLCASSLGQGARNTGELFFGEGSRLTVL.

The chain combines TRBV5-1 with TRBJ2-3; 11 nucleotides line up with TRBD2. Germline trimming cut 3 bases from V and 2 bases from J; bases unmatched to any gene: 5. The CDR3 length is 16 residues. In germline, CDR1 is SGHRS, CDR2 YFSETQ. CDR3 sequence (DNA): TGCGCCAGCAGCTCCCAACTAGCGGGGGCCACAGATACGCAGTATTTT. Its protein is CASSSQLAGATDTQYF. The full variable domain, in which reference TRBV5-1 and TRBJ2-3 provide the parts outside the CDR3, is KAGVTQTPRYLIKTRGQQVTLSCSPISGHRSVSWYQQTPGQGLQFLFEYFSETQRNKGNFPGRFSGRQFSNSRSEMNVSTLELGDSALYLCASSSQLAGATDTQYFGPGTRLTVL.

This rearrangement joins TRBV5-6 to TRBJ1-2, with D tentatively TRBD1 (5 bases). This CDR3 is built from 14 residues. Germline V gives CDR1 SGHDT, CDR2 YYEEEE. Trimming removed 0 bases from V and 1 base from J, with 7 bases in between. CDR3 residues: CASSLVQGNYGYTF. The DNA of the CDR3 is TGTGCCAGCAGCTTGGTTCAGGGTAACTATGGCTACACCTTC.

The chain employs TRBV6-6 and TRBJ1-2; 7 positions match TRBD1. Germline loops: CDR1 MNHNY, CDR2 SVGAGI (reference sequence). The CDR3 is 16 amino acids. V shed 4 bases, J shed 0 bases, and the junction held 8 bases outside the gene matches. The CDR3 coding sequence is TGTGCCAGCAGTTTAACCCGGACAGGTACTAACTATGGCTACACCTTC. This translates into CASSLTRTGTNYGYTF.

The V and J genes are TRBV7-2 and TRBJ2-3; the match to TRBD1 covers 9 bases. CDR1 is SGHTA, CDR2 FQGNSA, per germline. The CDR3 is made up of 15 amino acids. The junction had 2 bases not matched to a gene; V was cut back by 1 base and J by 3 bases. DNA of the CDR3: TGTGCCAGCAGCTTAGTAGGGACAGGGACAGATACGCAGTATTTT. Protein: CASSLVGTGTDTQYF.

The CDR3 bases are TGTGCCAGCAGCGGAGGGAGGGCCCATGAGCAGTTCTTC. Encoded protein: CASSGGRAHEQFF. V is TRBV11-3 and J is TRBJ2-1; TRBD2 aligns across 7 bases. CDR1 and CDR2 (germline): SGHNT, YENEEA. Trimming took 5 bases from V and 8 from J; bases not matched to a gene: 6. The CDR3 is made up of 13 amino acids.

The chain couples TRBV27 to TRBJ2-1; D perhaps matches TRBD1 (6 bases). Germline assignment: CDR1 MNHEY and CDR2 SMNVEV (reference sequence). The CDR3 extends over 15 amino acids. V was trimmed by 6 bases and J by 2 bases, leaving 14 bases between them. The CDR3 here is CASRLDRITYNEQFF. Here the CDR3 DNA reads TGTGCCAGCAGGCTCGACAGGATAACCTACAATGAGCAGTTCTTC.

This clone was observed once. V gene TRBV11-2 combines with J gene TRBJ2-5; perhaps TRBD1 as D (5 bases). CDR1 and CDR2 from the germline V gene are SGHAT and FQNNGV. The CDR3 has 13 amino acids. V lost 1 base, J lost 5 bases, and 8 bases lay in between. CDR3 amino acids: CASSLGRAETQYF. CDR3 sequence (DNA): TGTGCCAGCAGCTTAGGCAGGGCGGAGACCCAGTACTTC.

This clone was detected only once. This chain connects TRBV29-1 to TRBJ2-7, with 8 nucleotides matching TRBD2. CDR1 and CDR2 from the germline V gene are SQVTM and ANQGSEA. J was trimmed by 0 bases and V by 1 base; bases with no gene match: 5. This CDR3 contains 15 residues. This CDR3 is CSVEAKAGDSYEQYF. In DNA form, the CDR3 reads TGCAGCGTTGAAGCTAAAGCGGGAGACTCCTACGAGCAGTACTTC.

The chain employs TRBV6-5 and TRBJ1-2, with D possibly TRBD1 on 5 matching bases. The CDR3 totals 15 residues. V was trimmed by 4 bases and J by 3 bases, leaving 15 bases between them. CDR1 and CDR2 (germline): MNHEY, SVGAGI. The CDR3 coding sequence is TGTGCCAGCAGTTTTTCCTCCGGGGGTGACTATGGCTACACCTTC. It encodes CASSFSSGGDYGYTF.

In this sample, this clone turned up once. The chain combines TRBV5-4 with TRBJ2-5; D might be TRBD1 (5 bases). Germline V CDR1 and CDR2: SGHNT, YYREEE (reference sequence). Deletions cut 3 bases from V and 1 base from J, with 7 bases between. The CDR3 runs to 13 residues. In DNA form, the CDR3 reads TGTGCCAGCAGCTGGGGCGGCCAAGAGACCCAGTACTTC. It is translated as CASSWGGQETQYF.

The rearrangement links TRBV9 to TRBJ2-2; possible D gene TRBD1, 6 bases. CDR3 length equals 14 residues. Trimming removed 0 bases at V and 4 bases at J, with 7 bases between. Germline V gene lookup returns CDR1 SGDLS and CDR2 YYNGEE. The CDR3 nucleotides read TGTGCCAGCAGCGTAGGAGGGGGCACCGGGGAGCTGTTTTTT. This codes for CASSVGGGTGELFF.

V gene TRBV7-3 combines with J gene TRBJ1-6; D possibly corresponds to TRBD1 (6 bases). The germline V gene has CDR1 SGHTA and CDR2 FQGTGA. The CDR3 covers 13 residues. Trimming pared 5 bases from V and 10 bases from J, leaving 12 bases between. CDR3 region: CASSTTGNSPLHF. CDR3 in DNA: TGTGCCAGCAGCACTACAGGGAACTCACCCCTCCACTTT.